This T cell receptor beta chain comes out of a study of T cells in Graves' hyperthyroidism and ophthalmopathy. Using RNA transcripts as the source, TCR beta CDR3 regions were amplified. The HTBI primer set was used in a first-round RT-PCR of the TCR CDR3. TCRdb independently ran MiXCR on the multiplex PCR reads; one entry per CDR3 protein. The table records 610,000 or so distinct CDR3 sequences, around 42% of them present only once. This clonotype was counted many times. Sequenced material: peripheral blood or thyroid tissue (not recorded which). The receptor comes from a woman aged 18 to 35 with Graves' hyperthyroidism.

The CDR3 here is CASSFSQGADEQYF. The CDR3 coding sequence is TGTGCCAGCAGTTTCTCGCAGGGGGCCGACGAGCAGTACTTC. V and J are TRBV12-3 or TRBV12-4 and TRBJ2-7, with 8 bases identical to TRBD1. CDR3 size: 14 residues. After removal of 3 bases from V and 5 bases from J, the junction contained 6 bases not matched to a gene.